The source of this T cell receptor (beta chain) is a study of PD-1 blockade in classical Hodgkin lymphoma. Findings and caveats of the study: Healthy donors reportedly exceeded newly diagnosed patients in baseline TCR diversity. Significant TCR diversity gains by C4D1 occurred in CD4+ but not CD8+ cells. Patients who responded completely had about the same baseline diversity as newly diagnosed patients. Exclusion removed patients who began nivolumab under 1 year after ASCT.

To note about this clone: Its specificity is not known.

As to time point: cycle 4 day 1 (C4D1), after around six weeks of nivolumab. Every single patient, without exception, relapsed after autologous stem cell transplantation, and brentuximab vedotin exposure varied. Using magnetic negative selection, the CD4+ T cells were separated out of thawed PBMCs. The CDR3 consists of 13 residues. The V gene's germline CDR1 is MNHEY and CDR2 SVGAGI. Trimming took off 2 bases at V and 7 bases at J, with 11 bases between the two ends. Sequencing was performed with immunoSEQ multiplex PCR; in TCRdb, only in-frame clones are kept and a portion is missing. The sample lists 15,000 to 20,000 clones, 70% to 90% occurring once.

The sequence derives from a human donor with classical Hodgkin lymphoma. The chain links TRBV6-5 to TRBJ2-5, with a tentative D call TRBD1 (7 bases). The material sequenced was CD4+ T cells from blood, taken before the fourth cycle of nivolumab. For the CDR3, the DNA is TGTGCCAGCAGTTACGCCAGGGGGGCGACCCAGTACTTC. This encodes CASSYARGATQYF.